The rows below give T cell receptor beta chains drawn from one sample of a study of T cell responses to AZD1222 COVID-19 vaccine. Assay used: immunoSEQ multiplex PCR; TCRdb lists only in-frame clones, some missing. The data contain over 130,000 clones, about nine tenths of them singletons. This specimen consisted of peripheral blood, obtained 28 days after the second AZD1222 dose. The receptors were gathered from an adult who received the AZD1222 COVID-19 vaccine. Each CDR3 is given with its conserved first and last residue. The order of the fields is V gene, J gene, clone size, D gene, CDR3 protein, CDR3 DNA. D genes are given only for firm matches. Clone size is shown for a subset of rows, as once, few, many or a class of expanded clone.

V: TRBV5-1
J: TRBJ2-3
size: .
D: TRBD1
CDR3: CASIAGGADTQYF
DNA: TGCGCCAGCATCGCAGGGGGCGCGGATACGCAGTATTTT

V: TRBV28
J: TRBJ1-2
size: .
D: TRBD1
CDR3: CASRPTGGGGGYGYTF
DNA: TGTGCCAGCAGACCGACAGGGGGTGGGGGTGGCTATGGCTACACCTTC

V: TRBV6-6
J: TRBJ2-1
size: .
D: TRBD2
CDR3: CAGGGSSYNEQFF
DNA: TGTGCCGGCGGGGGGTCATCCTACAATGAGCAGTTCTTC

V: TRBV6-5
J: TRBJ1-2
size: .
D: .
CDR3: CASGETTNYGYTF
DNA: TGTGCCAGCGGAGAGACAACTAACTATGGCTACACCTTC

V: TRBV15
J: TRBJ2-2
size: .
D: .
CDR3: CATSRGDRTGELFF
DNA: TGTGCCACCAGCAGAGGGGACCGCACCGGGGAGCTGTTTTTT

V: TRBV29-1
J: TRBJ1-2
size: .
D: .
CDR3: CSVEETANYGYTF
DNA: TGCAGCGTTGAAGAGACAGCTAACTATGGCTACACCTTC

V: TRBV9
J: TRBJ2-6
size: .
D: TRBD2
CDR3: CASSVGRRERGEAGANVLTF
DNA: TGTGCCAGCAGCGTAGGTCGGCGGGAGAGAGGGGAGGCTGGGGCCAACGTCCTGACTTTC

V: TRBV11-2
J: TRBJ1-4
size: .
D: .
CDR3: CASSLQGATNEKLFF
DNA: TGTGCCAGCAGCTTGCAGGGTGCAACTAATGAAAAACTGTTTTTT

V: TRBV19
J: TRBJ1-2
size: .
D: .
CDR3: CASSNRDAYFYGYTF
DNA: TGTGCCAGTAGTAATAGGGACGCCTACTTCTATGGCTACACCTTC

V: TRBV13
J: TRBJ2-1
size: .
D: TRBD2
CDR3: CASSVPSGRALSSYNEQFF
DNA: TGTGCCAGCAGCGTCCCTAGCGGGAGGGCTTTGAGCTCCTACAATGAGCAGTTCTTC

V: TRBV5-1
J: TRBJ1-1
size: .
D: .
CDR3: CASSLRPNTEAFF
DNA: TGCGCCAGCAGCTTGCGTCCGAACACTGAAGCTTTCTTT

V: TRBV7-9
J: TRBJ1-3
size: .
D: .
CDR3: CAAAGTTSGNTIYF
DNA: TGTGCCGCCGCCGGGACAACCTCTGGAAACACCATATATTTT

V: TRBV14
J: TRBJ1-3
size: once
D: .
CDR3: CASSRIHTIYF
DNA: TGTGCCAGCAGCCGCATCCACACCATATATTTT

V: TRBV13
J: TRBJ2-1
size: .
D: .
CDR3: CASSLGQTVRVNEQFF
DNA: TGTGCCAGCAGCTTAGGCCAGACAGTTCGTGTTAATGAGCAGTTCTTC

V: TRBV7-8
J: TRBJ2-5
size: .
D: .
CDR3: CASSLSTDTPQETQYF
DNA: TGTGCCAGCAGCTTAAGCACTGACACTCCTCAAGAGACCCAGTACTTC

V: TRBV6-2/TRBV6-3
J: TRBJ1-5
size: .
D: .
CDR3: CASSGQNNQPQHF
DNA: TGTGCCAGCAGTGGACAGAACAATCAGCCCCAGCATTTT

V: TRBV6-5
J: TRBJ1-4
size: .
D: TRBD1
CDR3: CASSRGQGAGEKLFF
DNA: TGTGCCAGCAGTCGGGGACAGGGGGCGGGAGAAAAACTGTTTTTT

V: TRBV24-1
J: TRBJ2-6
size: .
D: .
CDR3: CATSEARGSSGANVLTF
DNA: TGTGCCACCAGTGAAGCTCGGGGGAGCTCTGGGGCCAACGTCCTGACTTTC

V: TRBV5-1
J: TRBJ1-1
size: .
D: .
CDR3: CASSSNLGQNTEAFF
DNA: TGCGCCAGCAGCTCGAACCTCGGACAGAACACTGAAGCTTTCTTT

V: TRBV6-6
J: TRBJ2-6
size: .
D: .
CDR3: CASSQTGSGANVLTF
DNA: TGTGCCAGCAGTCAGACTGGGAGTGGGGCCAACGTCCTGACTTTC

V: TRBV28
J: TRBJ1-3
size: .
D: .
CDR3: CASSLFLQGGKNTIYF
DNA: TGTGCCAGCAGTTTATTTCTCCAGGGAGGGAAAAACACCATATATTTT

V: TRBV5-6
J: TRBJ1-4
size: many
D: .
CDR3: CASSLGSNEKLFF
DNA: TGTGCCAGCAGCTTGGGCAGTAATGAAAAACTGTTTTTT

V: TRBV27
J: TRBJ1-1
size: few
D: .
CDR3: CASSLSVPNTEAFF
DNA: TGTGCCAGCAGTTTATCGGTTCCGAACACTGAAGCTTTCTTT

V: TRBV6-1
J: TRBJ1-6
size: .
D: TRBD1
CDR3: CASSVIQGARNSPLHF
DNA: TGTGCCAGCAGTGTGATACAGGGGGCTCGAAATTCACCCCTCCACTTT

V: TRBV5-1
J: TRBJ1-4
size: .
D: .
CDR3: CASSLRPATNEKLFF
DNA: TGCGCCAGCAGCCTGAGACCTGCAACTAATGAAAAACTGTTTTTT

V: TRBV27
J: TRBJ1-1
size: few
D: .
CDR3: CASSLSKMNTEAFF
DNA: TGTGCCAGCAGTTTATCCAAAATGAACACTGAAGCTTTCTTT

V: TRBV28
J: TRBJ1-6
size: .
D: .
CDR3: CVTGSAPLHF
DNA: TGTGTAACAGGGTCAGCACCCCTCCACTTT

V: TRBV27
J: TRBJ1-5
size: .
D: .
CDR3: CASSLAYSNQPQHF
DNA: TGTGCCAGCAGTTTAGCCTATAGCAATCAGCCCCAGCATTTT

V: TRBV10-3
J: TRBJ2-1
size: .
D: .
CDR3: CAIRGGGSYNEQFF
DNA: TGTGCCATCAGGGGGGGAGGCTCCTACAATGAGCAGTTCTTC

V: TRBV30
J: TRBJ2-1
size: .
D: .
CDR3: CAWTGADRYNEQFF
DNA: TGTGCCTGGACAGGGGCTGACAGGTACAATGAGCAGTTCTTC

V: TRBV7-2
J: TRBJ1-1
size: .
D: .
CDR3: CASRGYTEAFF
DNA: TGTGCCAGCAGAGGTTACACTGAAGCTTTCTTT

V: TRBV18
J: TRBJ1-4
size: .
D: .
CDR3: CASSPPSGEEKLFF
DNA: TGTGCCAGCTCACCACCATCCGGGGAGGAAAAACTGTTTTTT

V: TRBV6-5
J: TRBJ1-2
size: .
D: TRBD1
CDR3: CASSTDRAPYGYTF
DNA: TGTGCCAGCAGTACGGACAGGGCCCCCTATGGCTACACCTTC

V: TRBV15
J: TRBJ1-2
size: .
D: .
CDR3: CATSGGTLYGYTF
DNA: TGTGCCACCAGCGGCGGAACCTTATATGGCTACACCTTC

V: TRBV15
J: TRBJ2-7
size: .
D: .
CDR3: CATSREIGLLLEQYF
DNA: TGTGCCACCAGCAGAGAGATTGGCCTCCTTTTAGAGCAGTACTTC

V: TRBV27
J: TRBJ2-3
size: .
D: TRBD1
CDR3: CASSFPGQGTKGTQYF
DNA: TGTGCCAGCAGTTTTCCGGGACAGGGCACCAAGGGGACGCAGTATTTT

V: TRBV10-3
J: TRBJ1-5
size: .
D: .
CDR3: CAIKQDNQPQHF
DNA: TGTGCCATCAAGCAGGACAATCAGCCCCAGCATTTT

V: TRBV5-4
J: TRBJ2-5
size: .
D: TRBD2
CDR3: CASSLAGAGRGETQYF
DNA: TGTGCCAGCAGCTTGGCCGGGGCGGGGAGGGGAGAGACCCAGTACTTC

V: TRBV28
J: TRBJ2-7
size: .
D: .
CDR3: CASSFDSAREQYF
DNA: TGTGCCAGCAGTTTCGACAGCGCTCGGGAGCAGTACTTC

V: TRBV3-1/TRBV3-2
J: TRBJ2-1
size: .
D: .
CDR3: CASSSHLGVSYNEQFF
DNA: TGTGCCAGCAGCTCGCATCTTGGGGTCTCCTACAATGAGCAGTTCTTC

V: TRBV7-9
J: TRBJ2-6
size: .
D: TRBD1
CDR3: CASSNIRDSEENRESGANVLTF
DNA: TGTGCCAGCAGCAATATCCGGGACAGCGAGGAGAATAGAGAGTCTGGGGCCAACGTCCTGACTTTC